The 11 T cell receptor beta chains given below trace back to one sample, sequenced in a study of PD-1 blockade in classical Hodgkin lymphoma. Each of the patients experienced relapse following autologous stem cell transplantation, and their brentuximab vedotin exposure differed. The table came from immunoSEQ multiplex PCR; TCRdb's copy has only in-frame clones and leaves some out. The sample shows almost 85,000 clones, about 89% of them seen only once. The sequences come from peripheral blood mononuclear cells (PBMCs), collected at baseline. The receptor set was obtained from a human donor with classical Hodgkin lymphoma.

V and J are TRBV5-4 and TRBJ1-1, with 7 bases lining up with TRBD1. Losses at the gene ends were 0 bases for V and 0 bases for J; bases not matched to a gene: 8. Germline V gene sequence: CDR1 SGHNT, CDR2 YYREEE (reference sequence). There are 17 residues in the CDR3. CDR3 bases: TGTGCCAGCAGCTTGGCGCCCGGGACAGCTCTGAACACTGAAGCTTTCTTT. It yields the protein CASSLAPGTALNTEAFF.

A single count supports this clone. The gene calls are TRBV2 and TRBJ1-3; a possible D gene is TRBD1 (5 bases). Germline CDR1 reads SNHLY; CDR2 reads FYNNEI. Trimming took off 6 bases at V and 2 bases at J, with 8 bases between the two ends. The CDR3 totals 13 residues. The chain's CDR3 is CASSSGPGNTIYF. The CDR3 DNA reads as TGTGCCAGCAGCTCAGGGCCTGGAAACACCATATATTTT.

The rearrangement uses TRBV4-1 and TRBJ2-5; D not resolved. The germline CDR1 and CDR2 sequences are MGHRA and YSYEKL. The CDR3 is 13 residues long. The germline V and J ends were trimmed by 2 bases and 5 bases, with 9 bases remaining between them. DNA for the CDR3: TGCGCCAGCAGCCAATTTCGTGGGGAGACCCAGTACTTC. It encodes CASSQFRGETQYF.

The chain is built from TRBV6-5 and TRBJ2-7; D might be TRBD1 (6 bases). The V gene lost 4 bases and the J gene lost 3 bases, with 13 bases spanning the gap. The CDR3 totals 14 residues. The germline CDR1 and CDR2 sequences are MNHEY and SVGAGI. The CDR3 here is CASSSLTGIYEQYF. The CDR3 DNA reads TGTGCCAGCAGTTCGCTGACAGGAATCTACGAGCAGTACTTC.

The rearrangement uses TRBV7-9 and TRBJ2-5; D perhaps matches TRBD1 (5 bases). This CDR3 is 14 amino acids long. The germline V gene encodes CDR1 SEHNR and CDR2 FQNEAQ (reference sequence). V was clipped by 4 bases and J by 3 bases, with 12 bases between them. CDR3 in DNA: TGTGCCAGCAGCTCAGCGACAGATAAAGAGACCCAGTACTTC. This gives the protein CASSSATDKETQYF.

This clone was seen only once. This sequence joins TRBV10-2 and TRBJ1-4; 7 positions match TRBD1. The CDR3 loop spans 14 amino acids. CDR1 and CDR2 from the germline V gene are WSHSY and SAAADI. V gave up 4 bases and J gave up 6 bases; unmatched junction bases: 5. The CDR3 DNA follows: TGCGCCAGCAGTGTATGGCAGGGGGATGAAAAACTGTTTTTT. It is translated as CASSVWQGDEKLFF.

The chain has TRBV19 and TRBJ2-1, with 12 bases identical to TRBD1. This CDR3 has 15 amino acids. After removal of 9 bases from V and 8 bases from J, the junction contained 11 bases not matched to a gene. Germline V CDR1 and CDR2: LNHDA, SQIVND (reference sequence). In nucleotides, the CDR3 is TGTGCCAGCGATGACCGGGACAGGGGGCGCGATGAGCAGTTCTTC. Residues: CASDDRDRGRDEQFF.

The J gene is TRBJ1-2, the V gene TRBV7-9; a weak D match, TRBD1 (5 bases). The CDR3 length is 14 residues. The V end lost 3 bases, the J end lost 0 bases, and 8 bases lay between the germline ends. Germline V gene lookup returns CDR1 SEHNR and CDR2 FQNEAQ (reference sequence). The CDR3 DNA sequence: TGTGCCAGCAGCTTCGGGACGTCTAACTATGGCTACACCTTC. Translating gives CASSFGTSNYGYTF. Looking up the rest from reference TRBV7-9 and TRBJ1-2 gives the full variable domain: DTGVSQNPRHKITKRGQNVTFRCDPISEHNRLYWYRQTLGQGPEFLTYFQNEAQLEKSRLLSDRFSAERPKGSFSTLEIQRTEQGDSAMYLCASSFGTSNYGYTFGSGTRLTVV.

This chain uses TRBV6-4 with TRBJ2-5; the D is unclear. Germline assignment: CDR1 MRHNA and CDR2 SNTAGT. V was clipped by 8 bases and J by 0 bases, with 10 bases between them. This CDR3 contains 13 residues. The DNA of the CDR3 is TGTGCCAGCTCCCTAGAGTACCAAGAGACCCAGTACTTC. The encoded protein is CASSLEYQETQYF.

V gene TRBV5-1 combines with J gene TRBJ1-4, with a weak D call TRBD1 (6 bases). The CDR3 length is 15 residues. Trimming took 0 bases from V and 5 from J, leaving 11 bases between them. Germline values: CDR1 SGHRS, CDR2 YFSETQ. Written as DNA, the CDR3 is TGCGCCAGCAGCTTGGCCAGGGGAGTAAATGAAAAACTGTTTTTT. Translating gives CASSLARGVNEKLFF.

The CDR3 sequence: CASSYDRGGTEAFF. The CDR3 bases are TGTGCCAGCAGTTATGACAGGGGAGGGACTGAAGCTTTCTTT. V is TRBV27 and J is TRBJ1-1, with 8 bases matching TRBD1. CDR3 length equals 14 residues. V dropped 4 bases and J dropped 5; count of bases not matched to a gene: 6. Germline V CDR1 and CDR2: MNHEY, SMNVEV (reference sequence).